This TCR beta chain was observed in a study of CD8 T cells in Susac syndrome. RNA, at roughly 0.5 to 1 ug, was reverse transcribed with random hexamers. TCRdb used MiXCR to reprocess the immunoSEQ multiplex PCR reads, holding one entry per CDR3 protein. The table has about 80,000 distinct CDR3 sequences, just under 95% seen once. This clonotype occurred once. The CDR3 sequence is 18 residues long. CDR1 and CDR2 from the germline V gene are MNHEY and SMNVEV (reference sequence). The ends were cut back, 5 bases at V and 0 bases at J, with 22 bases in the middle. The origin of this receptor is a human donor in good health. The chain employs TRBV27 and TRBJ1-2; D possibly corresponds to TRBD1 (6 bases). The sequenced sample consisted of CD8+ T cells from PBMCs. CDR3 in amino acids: CASSPFGTRDGANYGYTF. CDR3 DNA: TGTGCCAGCAGTCCTTTCGGGACACGGGACGGAGCTAACTATGGCTACACCTTC.